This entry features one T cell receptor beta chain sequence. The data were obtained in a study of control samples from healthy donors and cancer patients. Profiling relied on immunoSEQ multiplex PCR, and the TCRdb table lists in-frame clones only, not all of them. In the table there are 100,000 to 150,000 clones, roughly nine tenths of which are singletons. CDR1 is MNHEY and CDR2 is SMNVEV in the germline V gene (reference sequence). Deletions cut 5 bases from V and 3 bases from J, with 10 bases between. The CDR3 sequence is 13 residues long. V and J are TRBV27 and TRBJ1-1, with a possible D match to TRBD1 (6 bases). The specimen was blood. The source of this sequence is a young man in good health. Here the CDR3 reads CASSLRTDTEAFF. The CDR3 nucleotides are TGTGCCAGCAGTCTGAGGACAGACACTGAAGCTTTCTTT.